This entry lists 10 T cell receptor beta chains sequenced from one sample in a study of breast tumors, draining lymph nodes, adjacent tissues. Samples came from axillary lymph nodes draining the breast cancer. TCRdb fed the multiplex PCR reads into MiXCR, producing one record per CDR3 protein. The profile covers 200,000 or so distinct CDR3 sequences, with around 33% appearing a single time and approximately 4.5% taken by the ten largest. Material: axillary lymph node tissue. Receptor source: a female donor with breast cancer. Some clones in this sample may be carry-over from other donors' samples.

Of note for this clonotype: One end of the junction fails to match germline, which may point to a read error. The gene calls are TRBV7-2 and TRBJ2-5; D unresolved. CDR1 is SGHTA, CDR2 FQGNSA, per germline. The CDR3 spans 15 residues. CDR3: CASSLAPGFQETQHF. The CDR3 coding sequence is TGCGCCAGCAGCTTAGCCCCCGGGTTCCAAGAGACCCAGCACTTC.

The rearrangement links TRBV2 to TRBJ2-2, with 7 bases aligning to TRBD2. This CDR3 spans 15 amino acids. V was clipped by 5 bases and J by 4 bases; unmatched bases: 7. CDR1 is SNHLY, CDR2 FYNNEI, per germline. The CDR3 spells CASSSGGSGTGELFF. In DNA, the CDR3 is TGTGCCAGCAGTTCGGGCGGGAGCGGCACCGGGGAGCTGTTTTTT.

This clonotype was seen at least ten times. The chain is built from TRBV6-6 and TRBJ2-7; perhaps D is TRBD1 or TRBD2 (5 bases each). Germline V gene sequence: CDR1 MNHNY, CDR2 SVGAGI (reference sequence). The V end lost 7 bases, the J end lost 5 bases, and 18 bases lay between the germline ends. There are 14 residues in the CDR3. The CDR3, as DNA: TGTGCCAGCACCACCTGGGACGGCCCTAACGAGCAGTACTTC. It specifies CASTTWDGPNEQYF.

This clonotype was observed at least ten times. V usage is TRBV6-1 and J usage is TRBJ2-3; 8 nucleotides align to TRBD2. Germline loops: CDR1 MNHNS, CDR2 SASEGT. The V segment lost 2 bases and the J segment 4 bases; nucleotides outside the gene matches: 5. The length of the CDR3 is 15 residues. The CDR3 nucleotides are TGTGCCAGCAGTGAAAGGCCGGGACTAGCAGATACGCAGTATTTT. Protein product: CASSERPGLADTQYF.

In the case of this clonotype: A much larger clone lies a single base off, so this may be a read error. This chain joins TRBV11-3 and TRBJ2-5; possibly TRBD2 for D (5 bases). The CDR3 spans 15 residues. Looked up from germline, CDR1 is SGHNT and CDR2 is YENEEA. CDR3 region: CTSSLGETIQETQYF. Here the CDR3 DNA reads TGTACCAGCAGCTTAGGAGAGACTATCCAAGAGACCCAGTACTTC.

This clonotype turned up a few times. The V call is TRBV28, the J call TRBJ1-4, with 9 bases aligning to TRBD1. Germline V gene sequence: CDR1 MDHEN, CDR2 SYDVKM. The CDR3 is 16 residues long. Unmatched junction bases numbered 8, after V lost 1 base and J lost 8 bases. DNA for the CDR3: TGTGCCAGCAGTTTATTGGCCAGACAGGGGGAGGAAAAACTGTTTTTT. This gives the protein CASSLLARQGEEKLFF.

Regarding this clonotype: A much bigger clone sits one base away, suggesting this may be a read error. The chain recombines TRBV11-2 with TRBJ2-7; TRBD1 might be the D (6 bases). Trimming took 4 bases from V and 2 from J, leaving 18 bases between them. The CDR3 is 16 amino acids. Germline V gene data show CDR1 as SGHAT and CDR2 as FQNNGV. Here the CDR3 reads CASSSNRDTGTYEQYF. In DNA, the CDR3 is TGTGCCAGCAGCTCAAACCGGGACACGGGAACCTACGAGCAGTACTTC.

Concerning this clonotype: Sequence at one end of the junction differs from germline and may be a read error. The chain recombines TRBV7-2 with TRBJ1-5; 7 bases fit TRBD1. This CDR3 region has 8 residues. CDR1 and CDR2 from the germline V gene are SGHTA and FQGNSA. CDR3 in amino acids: CASRTGRF. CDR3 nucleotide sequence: TGTGCCAGCAGGACAGGGAGGTTT.

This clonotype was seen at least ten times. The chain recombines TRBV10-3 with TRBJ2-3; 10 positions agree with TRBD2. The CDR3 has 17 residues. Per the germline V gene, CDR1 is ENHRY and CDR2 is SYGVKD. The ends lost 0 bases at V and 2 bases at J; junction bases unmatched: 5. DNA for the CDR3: TGTGCCATCAGTGAGTCGAGCGGGGGGGCGGTCACAGATACGCAGTATTTT. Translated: CAISESSGGAVTDTQYF.

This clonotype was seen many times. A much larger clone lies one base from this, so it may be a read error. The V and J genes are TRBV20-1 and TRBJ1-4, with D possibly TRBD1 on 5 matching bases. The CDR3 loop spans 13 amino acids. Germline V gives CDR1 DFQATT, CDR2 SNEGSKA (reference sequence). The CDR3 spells CSARLWDGETLFF. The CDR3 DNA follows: TGCAGTGCTAGACTGTGGGACGGTGAAACACTGTTTTTT.